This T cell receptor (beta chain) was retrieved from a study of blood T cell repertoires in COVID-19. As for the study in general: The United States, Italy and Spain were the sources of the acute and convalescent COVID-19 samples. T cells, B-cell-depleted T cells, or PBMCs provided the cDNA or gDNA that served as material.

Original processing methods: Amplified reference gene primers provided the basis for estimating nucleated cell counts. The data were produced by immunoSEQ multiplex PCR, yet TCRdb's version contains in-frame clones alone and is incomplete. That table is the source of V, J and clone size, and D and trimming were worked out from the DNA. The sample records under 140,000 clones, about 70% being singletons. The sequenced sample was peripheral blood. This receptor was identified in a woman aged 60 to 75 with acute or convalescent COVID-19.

The CDR3 DNA reads TGCAGTGCTAGTCGTGAGTTCCACGAGCAGTACTTC. Its translation is CSASREFHEQYF. The chain couples TRBV20-1 to TRBJ2-7; D not certain. In germline, CDR1 is DFQATT, CDR2 SNEGSKA (reference sequence). This CDR3 contains 12 residues. The V gene lost 3 bases and the J gene lost 5 bases, with 11 bases spanning the gap.